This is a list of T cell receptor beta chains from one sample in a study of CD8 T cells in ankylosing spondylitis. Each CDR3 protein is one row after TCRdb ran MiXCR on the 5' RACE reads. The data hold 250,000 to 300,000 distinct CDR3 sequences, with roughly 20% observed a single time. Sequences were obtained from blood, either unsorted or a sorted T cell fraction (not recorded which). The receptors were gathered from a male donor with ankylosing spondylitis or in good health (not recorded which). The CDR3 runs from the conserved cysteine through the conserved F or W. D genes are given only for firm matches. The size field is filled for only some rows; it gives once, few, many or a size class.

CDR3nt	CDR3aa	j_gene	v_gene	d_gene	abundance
TGTGCCAGCAGCGTAGGAGGACAGCAACCTAACACTGAAGCTTTCTTT	CASSVGGQQPNTEAFF	TRBJ1-1	TRBV9	-	many
TGTGCCAGCAGTTTTGAGGGACGCGAGACCCAGTACTTC	CASSFEGRETQYF	TRBJ2-5	TRBV2	-	few
TGCGCCAGCAGCAAAAGGACAGGGGGTGGCAATGAGCAGTTCTTC	CASSKRTGGGNEQFF	TRBJ2-1	TRBV5-1	TRBD1	many
TGCGCCAGCAGCCAAGGGGCAGACACCGGGGAGCTGTTTTTT	CASSQGADTGELFF	TRBJ2-2	TRBV5-1	-	-
TGTGCCAGCAGCTACGGGACAGGGGGAGATCGGGCTTTCTTT	CASSYGTGGDRAFF	TRBJ1-1	TRBV7-8	TRBD1	few
TGTGCCAGCAGTTGCTCGGGCAGGGGCCTGGAGCTGTTTTTT	CASSCSGRGLELFF	TRBJ2-2	TRBV6-5	-	-
TGTGCCAGCAGCTTAGCTAATGGGAATGAGCAGTTCTTC	CASSLANGNEQFF	TRBJ2-1	TRBV7-3	-	-
TGCGCCAGCAGCGCCAGCGGGGCCAGCTACAATGAGCAGTTCTTC	CASSASGASYNEQFF	TRBJ2-1	TRBV4-1	TRBD2	-
TGCGCCAGCAGCTTGGAGGCCAGGGAATACAATGAGCAGTTCTTC	CASSLEAREYNEQFF	TRBJ2-1	TRBV5-1	-	once
TGCAGTGCTACGGGGACTAGCGGCTCTGGGGCCAACGTCCTGACTTTC	CSATGTSGSGANVLTF	TRBJ2-6	TRBV20-1	TRBD2	-
TGCAGTGCTAGGACTAGCGGGGGCGCAGATACGCAGTATTTT	CSARTSGGADTQYF	TRBJ2-3	TRBV20-1	TRBD2	many
TGTGCCAGCAGTCCGACTTCGGCCACCGGGTTTGACTACACCTTC	CASSPTSATGFDYTF	TRBJ1-2	TRBV2	-	-
TGCGCCAGCAGCTTGGAACAGCGGGATTACAATGAGCAGTTCTTC	CASSLEQRDYNEQFF	TRBJ2-1	TRBV5-1	TRBD2	-
TGTGCCAGCAGCTTATTAAAGGGACTAGCGTTCCCCCAGTACTTC	CASSLLKGLAFPQYF	TRBJ2-5	TRBV7-3	TRBD2	many
TGCAGTGGGACTAGCGGGAACACCGGGGAGCTGTTTTTT	CSGTSGNTGELFF	TRBJ2-2	TRBV20-1	TRBD2	many
TGTGCCAGCAGCGTAGCGAGTGCCGGGGAGCTGTTTTTT	CASSVASAGELFF	TRBJ2-2	TRBV9	-	many
TGCAGTGCCACCCGAGCCAAAATAGCTATCTATGAGCAGTTCTTC	CSATRAKIAIYEQFF	TRBJ2-1	TRBV20-1	-	few
TGTGCCATCAGGGAGGACAGGGGGCATAGCAATCAGCCCCAGCATTTT	CAIREDRGHSNQPQHF	TRBJ1-5	TRBV10-3	TRBD1	-
TGTGCCAGCAGCCCTATATTGACCCGGGTTAAGGGGGAAAAACTGTTTTTT	CASSPILTRVKGEKLFF	TRBJ1-4	TRBV3-1	-	-
TGTGCCAGCAGCCGAACGGACAGGGGTGCAGATACGCAGTATTTT	CASSRTDRGADTQYF	TRBJ2-3	TRBV3-1	TRBD1	-
TGCAGTGCTCCCGGGACACCCAACATTCAGTACTTC	CSAPGTPNIQYF	TRBJ2-4	TRBV20-1	-	few
TGCGCCAGCAGCTTCGGGGCAGGGACCGGGGAGCTGTTTTTT	CASSFGAGTGELFF	TRBJ2-2	TRBV4-1	-	few
TGTGCCAGCAGTTTACGCGGACTAGCCTATGAGCAGTTCTTC	CASSLRGLAYEQFF	TRBJ2-1	TRBV28	TRBD2	-
TGCAGTGCTCAGAGCCCCGGGTCTTCACCCCTCCACTTT	CSAQSPGSSPLHF	TRBJ1-6	TRBV20-1	-	few
TGTGCCAGCAGCTTGGCCTGGGGCAGACTCCAAGAGACCCAGTACTTC	CASSLAWGRLQETQYF	TRBJ2-5	TRBV5-6	-	few
TGTGCCATCGTGGGGAAAGCGGAGCTAGGAAACACCATATATTTT	CAIVGKAELGNTIYF	TRBJ1-3	TRBV7-9	-	few
TGTGCCAGCAGCTTAGAGACCCCCTTGCAGTATTTT	CASSLETPLQYF	TRBJ2-3	TRBV7-9	-	-